Listed below are T cell receptor beta chains from one sample, sequenced in a study of patients and donors after allogeneic stem cell transplantation. TCRdb reprocessed the RT-PCR reads with MiXCR, giving one entry per CDR3 protein. The table has about 960,000 distinct CDR3 sequences, 15% to 20% seen once. The source material was blood, either unsorted or a sorted T cell fraction (not recorded which). These receptors were collected from a human donor who was either an allogeneic HSCT recipient or a stem cell or donor lymphocyte infusion donor (not recorded which). It is not recorded whose cells these are; they may come from a transplant donor. The CDR3 runs from the conserved cysteine through the conserved F or W. Each record gives: clone size, J gene, D gene, V gene, CDR3 DNA, CDR3 protein. A D gene is named only where the DNA matches it firmly. Clone size is not always given. Where it is, it says once, few, many or a class for expanded clones.

many | TRBJ1-6 | TRBD1 | TRBV12-3/TRBV12-4 | TGTGCCAGCAGTTCGGACAGGGTTTTTAATTCACCCCTCCACTTT | CASSSDRVFNSPLHF
. | TRBJ2-7 | . | TRBV6-5 | TGTGCCAGCAGTTACTTGGACTCCCAGTACTTC | CASSYLDSQYF
. | TRBJ2-1 | TRBD2 | TRBV30 | TGTGCCTGGAGTGTCCTAGCGGGAGGAGAGCAGTTCTTC | CAWSVLAGGEQFF
. | TRBJ1-2 | . | TRBV18 | TGTGCCAGCTCGTATGACAGGCTACCCTATGGCTACACCTTC | CASSYDRLPYGYTF
once | TRBJ2-7 | TRBD1 | TRBV5-6 | TGTGCCAGCAGCCCAGAGACAGGGGGCCCCTACGAGCAGTACTTC | CASSPETGGPYEQYF
. | TRBJ2-6 | . | TRBV6-5 | TGTGCCAGCAGTTACAAGCCGGCAGTATCCTCTGGGGCCAACGTCCTGACTTTC | CASSYKPAVSSGANVLTF
few | TRBJ2-1 | TRBD2 | TRBV29-1 | TGCAGCGGGAGGAAAGGACTAGCGGGGAGTTTCTCCTACAATGAGCAGTTCTTC | CSGRKGLAGSFSYNEQFF
. | TRBJ2-1 | TRBD2 | TRBV30 | TGTGCCTGGAGCCCAAGCGCGGGAGGCCTCGGAAATGAGCAGTTCTTC | CAWSPSAGGLGNEQFF
. | TRBJ1-5 | . | TRBV29-1 | TGCAGCGCTCAGGGCTGGAGTCAGCCCCAGCATTTT | CSAQGWSQPQHF
few | TRBJ2-7 | . | TRBV6-1 | TGTGCCAGCCAAAGCTCGGACACCTACGAGCAGTACTTC | CASQSSDTYEQYF
. | TRBJ2-7 | TRBD2 | TRBV4-2 | TGTGCCAGCAGCCCTCGTCCGGGACTACCAACCTACGAGCAGTACTTC | CASSPRPGLPTYEQYF
. | TRBJ1-3 | TRBD1 | TRBV5-1 | TGCGCCAGCAGCTCCCAAACAGGGGCTGGAAACACCATATATTTT | CASSSQTGAGNTIYF
few | TRBJ1-6 | . | TRBV12-3/TRBV12-4 | TGTGCCAGCAGTTTAGTAGTCCGGTTCGGGACTCTGGATTCACCCCTCCACTTT | CASSLVVRFGTLDSPLHF
. | TRBJ2-2 | . | TRBV3-1 | TGTGCCAGCAGCCAAGAGACAGGCCGGCCCTACACCGGGGAGCTGTTTTTT | CASSQETGRPYTGELFF
few | TRBJ2-7 | . | TRBV4-3 | TGCGCCAGCAGCCAAGGCAGGGGCATCAACGAGCAGTACTTC | CASSQGRGINEQYF
many | TRBJ2-7 | . | TRBV20-1 | TGCAGTGCTAGACGGGCGGGGGCACGATTGGCCTACGAGCAGTACTTC | CSARRAGARLAYEQYF
. | TRBJ1-1 | . | TRBV20-1 | TGCAGTGCTAGAGATCTGGCCCGCGGACCTGAAGCTTTCTTT | CSARDLARGPEAFF
once | TRBJ2-1 | TRBD2 | TRBV28 | TGTGCCAGCAGTTTAGGGGGGGATCTCAATGAGCAGTTCTTC | CASSLGGDLNEQFF
few | TRBJ2-2 | . | TRBV27 | TGTGCCAGCAGTCCCAACCCGACAGGTACCGGGGAGCTGTTTTTT | CASSPNPTGTGELFF
. | TRBJ2-5 | . | TRBV3-1 | TGTGCCAGCAGCCCCCACAAGGGACGAGGGCTAAAGACCCAGTACTTC | CASSPHKGRGLKTQYF
many | TRBJ1-2 | . | TRBV29-1 | TGCAGCGTTGCCCGACAGCGGGATGGCTACACCTTC | CSVARQRDGYTF
many | TRBJ2-7 | . | TRBV5-1 | TGCGCCAGCAGCTTGGACTCCCTCTACGAGCAGTACTTC | CASSLDSLYEQYF
few | TRBJ2-1 | TRBD2 | TRBV7-9 | TGTGCCAGCAGTTACCGACTAGCGGGAGCATTAGATGAGCAGTTCTTC | CASSYRLAGALDEQFF
few | TRBJ2-7 | . | TRBV20-1 | TGCAGTGCTTATGGCGAGGCCCCCACCTACGAGCAGTACTTC | CSAYGEAPTYEQYF
few | TRBJ2-3 | TRBD2 | TRBV5-6 | TGTGCCAGCAGCTTGGCTAGCGGGGGCCTAAGATCTGGCACAGATACGCAGTATTTT | CASSLASGGLRSGTDTQYF
few | TRBJ2-2 | . | TRBV4-1 | TGCGCCAGCAGCCCCGACGCCCACGGCCTCGGGGAGCTGTTTTTT | CASSPDAHGLGELFF
few | TRBJ2-5 | . | TRBV5-1 | TGCGCCACTTCGGACAGTATGGGAGAGACCCAGTACTTC | CATSDSMGETQYF
. | TRBJ2-6 | . | TRBV27 | TGTGCCAGCACCCTACGTCAAGGAGCTGGGGCCAACGTCCTGACTTTC | CASTLRQGAGANVLTF
few | TRBJ1-1 | . | TRBV5-6 | TGTGCCAGCAGCGCCAGGGTAATTACTGAAGCTTTCTTT | CASSARVITEAFF
few | TRBJ1-2 | . | TRBV7-2 | TGTGCCAGCAGCCCCCGCGCCTATGGCTACACCTTC | CASSPRAYGYTF
few | TRBJ2-5 | . | TRBV20-1 | TGCAGTGCTCTGACAGACGTCCCGGGCCTCGAGACCCAGTACTTC | CSALTDVPGLETQYF
. | TRBJ1-4 | . | TRBV4-3 | TGCGCCAGCAGCCAAATCAGGGATGGTAATGAAAAACTGTTTTTT | CASSQIRDGNEKLFF
few | TRBJ1-2 | . | TRBV4-1 | TGCGCCAGCAGCCAACCCCTGGGATTTTATGGCTACACCTTC | CASSQPLGFYGYTF
. | TRBJ2-7 | TRBD1 | TRBV6-5 | TGTGCCAGCAGTTACTCGATGCCCGGGACAGCGGCTACTGAGCAGTACTTC | CASSYSMPGTAATEQYF
many | TRBJ1-1 | TRBD1 | TRBV4-2 | TGTGCCAGCAGCCAAGATTTGAGGGACAGGAACACTGAAGCTTTCTTT | CASSQDLRDRNTEAFF
. | TRBJ2-2 | TRBD1 | TRBV6-5 | TGTGCCAGCAGTTACTCCGAGACAGGGAAGGACACCGGGGAGCTGTTTTTT | CASSYSETGKDTGELFF
. | TRBJ2-1 | . | TRBV15 | TGTGCCACCAGCAGAGACCGGCGGTGGGAGCAGTTCTTC | CATSRDRRWEQFF
few | TRBJ2-1 | . | TRBV7-9 | TGTGCCAGCAGCTTAATAGGGACAACCTACAATGAGCAGTTCTTC | CASSLIGTTYNEQFF
few | TRBJ2-7 | . | TRBV12-3/TRBV12-4 | TGTGCCAGCAGTCGAACCCTTCAGGGGGGGCTTTCCGAGCAGTACTTC | CASSRTLQGGLSEQYF
few | TRBJ1-1 | . | TRBV15 | TGTGCCACCAGCAGGCCGGAGGGTGGCACTGAAGCTTTCTTT | CATSRPEGGTEAFF
many | TRBJ2-3 | . | TRBV6-1 | TGTGCCAGCAGCCCCTGGGGGGGCACAGATACGCAGTATTTT | CASSPWGGTDTQYF
. | TRBJ2-2 | TRBD2 | TRBV10-3 | TGTGCCATCAGTGACCAGCGGGGGAACCCCGGGGAGCTGTTTTTT | CAISDQRGNPGELFF